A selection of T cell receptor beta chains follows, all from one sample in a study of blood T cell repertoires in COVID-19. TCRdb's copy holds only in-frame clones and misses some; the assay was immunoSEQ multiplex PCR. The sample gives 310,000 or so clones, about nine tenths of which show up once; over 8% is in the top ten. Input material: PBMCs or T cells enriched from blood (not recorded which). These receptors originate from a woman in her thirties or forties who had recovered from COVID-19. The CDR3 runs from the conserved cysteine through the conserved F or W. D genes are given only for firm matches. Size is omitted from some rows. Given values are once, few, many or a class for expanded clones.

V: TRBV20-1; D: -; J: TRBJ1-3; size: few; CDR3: CSVPFGNTIYF; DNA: TGCAGTGTTCCCTTCGGAAACACCATATATTTT
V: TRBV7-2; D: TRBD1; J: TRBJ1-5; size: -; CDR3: CASRTQGDQPQHF; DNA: TGTGCCAGCAGAACACAGGGGGATCAGCCCCAGCATTTT
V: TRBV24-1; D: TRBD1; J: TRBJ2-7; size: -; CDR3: CATSDSNRGTYEQYF; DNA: TGTGCCACCAGTGATTCCAACAGGGGAACCTACGAGCAGTACTTC
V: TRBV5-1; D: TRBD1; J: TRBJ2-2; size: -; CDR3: CASRKTGGDTGELFF; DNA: TGCGCCAGCAGGAAGACAGGGGGTGACACCGGGGAGCTGTTTTTT
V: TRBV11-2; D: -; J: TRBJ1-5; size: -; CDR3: CASSLASNQPQHF; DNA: TGTGCCAGCAGCTTAGCCAGTAATCAGCCCCAGCATTTT
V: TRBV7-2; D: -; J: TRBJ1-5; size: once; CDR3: CASSLEGGGNQPQHF; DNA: TGTGCCAGCAGCTTAGAAGGAGGTGGCAATCAGCCCCAGCATTTT
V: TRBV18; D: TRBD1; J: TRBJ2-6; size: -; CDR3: CASSLGTGASSGANVLTF; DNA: TGTGCCAGCTCACTGGGGACAGGAGCGTCCTCTGGGGCCAACGTCCTGACTTTC
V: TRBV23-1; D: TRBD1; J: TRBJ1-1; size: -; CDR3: CASSQSGDREWDTEAFF; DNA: TGCGCCAGCAGTCAATCGGGGGACAGGGAATGGGACACTGAAGCTTTCTTT
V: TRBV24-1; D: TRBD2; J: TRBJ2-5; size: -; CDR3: CATSVRSGLAGQETQYF; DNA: TGTGCCACCAGTGTAAGGAGTGGGTTAGCGGGCCAAGAGACCCAGTACTTC
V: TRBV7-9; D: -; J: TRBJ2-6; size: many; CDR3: CASSLIGMGANVLTF; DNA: TGTGCCAGCAGCTTAATCGGGATGGGGGCCAACGTCCTGACTTTC
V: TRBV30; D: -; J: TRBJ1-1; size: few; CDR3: CAWIAGAAFF; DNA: TGTGCCTGGATTGCGGGTGCCGCTTTCTTT
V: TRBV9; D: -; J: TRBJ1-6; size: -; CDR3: CASSVGQTNSPLHF; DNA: TGTGCCAGCAGCGTAGGACAGACCAATTCACCCCTCCACTTT
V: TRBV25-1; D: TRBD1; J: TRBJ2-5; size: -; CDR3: CASNRDRAEETQYF; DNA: TGTGCCAGCAACCGGGACAGGGCCGAAGAGACCCAGTACTTC
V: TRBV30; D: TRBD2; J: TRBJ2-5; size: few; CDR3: CAFSGGFQETQYF; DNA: TGTGCCTTTAGCGGGGGGTTCCAAGAGACCCAGTACTTC
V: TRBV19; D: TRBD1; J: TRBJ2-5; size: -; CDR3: CASSLGTVEETQYF; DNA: TGTGCCAGTAGTCTCGGGACAGTAGAGGAGACCCAGTACTTC
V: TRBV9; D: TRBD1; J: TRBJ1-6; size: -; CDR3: CASSVGGQNSPLHF; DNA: TGTGCCAGCAGCGTGGGGGGACAGAATTCACCCCTCCACTTT
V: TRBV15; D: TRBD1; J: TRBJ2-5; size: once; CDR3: CATSGDRVETQYF; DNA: TGTGCCACCAGCGGGGACAGGGTGGAGACCCAGTACTTC
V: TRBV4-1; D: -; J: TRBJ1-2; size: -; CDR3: CASSQDPGRLNYGYTF; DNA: TGCGCCAGCAGCCAAGATCCAGGCAGGTTAAACTATGGCTACACCTTC
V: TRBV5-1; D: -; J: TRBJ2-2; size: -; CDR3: CASSLYPAATGELFF; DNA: TGCGCCAGCAGCTTGTACCCGGCGGCCACCGGGGAGCTGTTTTTT
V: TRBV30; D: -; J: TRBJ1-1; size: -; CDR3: CAWSVHPNTEAFF; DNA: TGTGCCTGGAGTGTACACCCGAACACTGAAGCTTTCTTT
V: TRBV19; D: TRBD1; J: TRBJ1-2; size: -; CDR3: CASSIEARGLGYTF; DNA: TGTGCCAGTAGTATCGAGGCCAGGGGGCTTGGCTACACCTTC
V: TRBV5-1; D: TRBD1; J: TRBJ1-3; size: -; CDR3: CASSFTNPTGTSGNTIYF; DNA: TGCGCCAGCAGCTTCACAAACCCGACAGGGACCTCTGGAAACACCATATATTTT
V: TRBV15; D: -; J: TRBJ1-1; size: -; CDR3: CATSRESMNTEAFF; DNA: TGTGCCACCAGCAGAGAGTCCATGAACACTGAAGCTTTCTTT
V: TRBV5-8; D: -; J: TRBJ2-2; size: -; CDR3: CASVVGTTNTGELFF; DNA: TGTGCCAGCGTGGTAGGGACAACGAACACCGGGGAGCTGTTTTTT
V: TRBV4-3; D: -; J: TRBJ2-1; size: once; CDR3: CASSQDAGNEQFF; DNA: TGCGCCAGCAGTCAAGATGCGGGCAATGAGCAGTTCTTC
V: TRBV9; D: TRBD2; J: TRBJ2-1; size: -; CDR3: CASGPGTSGEQFF; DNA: TGTGCCAGCGGCCCCGGGACTAGCGGAGAGCAGTTCTTC
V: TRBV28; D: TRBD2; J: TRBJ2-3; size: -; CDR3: CASSSLAGTTTDTQYF; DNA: TGTGCCAGCAGTTCCCTAGCGGGAACCACCACAGATACGCAGTATTTT
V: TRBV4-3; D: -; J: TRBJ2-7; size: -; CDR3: CASSQDRGREFPYEQYF; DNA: TGCGCCAGCAGCCAAGATAGGGGCCGGGAGTTCCCTTACGAGCAGTACTTC
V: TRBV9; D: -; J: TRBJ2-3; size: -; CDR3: CASSALRTDTQYF; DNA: TGTGCCAGCAGCGCCCTTCGCACAGATACGCAGTATTTT
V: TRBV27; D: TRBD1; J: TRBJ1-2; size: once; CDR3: CASSLRGGGYGYTF; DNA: TGTGCCAGCAGTTTAAGAGGGGGCGGCTATGGCTACACCTTC
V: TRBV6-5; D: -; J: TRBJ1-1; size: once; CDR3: CASRDGTPYTEAFF; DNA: TGTGCCAGCAGGGACGGGACACCTTACACTGAAGCTTTCTTT
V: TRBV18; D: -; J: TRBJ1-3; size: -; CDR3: CASSRGDSGNTIYF; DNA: TGTGCCAGCTCACGGGGGGACTCTGGAAACACCATATATTTT
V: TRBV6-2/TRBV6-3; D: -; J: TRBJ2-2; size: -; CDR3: CASSPSGAGELFF; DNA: TGTGCCAGCAGTCCGTCAGGGGCCGGGGAGCTGTTTTTT
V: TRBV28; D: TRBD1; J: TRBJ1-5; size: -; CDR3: CASSLRGTGLGPQHF; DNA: TGTGCCAGCAGTTTAAGGGGGACAGGCCTCGGGCCCCAGCATTTT
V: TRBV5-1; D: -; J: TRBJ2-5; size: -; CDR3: CASAREGNGEETQYF; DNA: TGCGCCAGCGCCCGGGAAGGAAACGGGGAAGAGACCCAGTACTTC
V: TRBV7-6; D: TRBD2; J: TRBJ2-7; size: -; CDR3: CASSSRTSASSEQYF; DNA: TGTGCCAGCAGCTCCCGGACTAGCGCGTCGTCCGAGCAGTACTTC
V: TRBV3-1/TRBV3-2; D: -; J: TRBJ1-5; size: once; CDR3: CASSQRGGNQPQHF; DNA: TGTGCCAGCAGCCAGCGGGGGGGCAATCAGCCCCAGCATTTT
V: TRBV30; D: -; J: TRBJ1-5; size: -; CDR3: CAWSEGILGNQPQHF; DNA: TGTGCCTGGAGTGAGGGGATTTTAGGCAATCAGCCCCAGCATTTT